This section outlines one T cell receptor beta chain sequence together with its context. Its specificity is unknown. The entry originates in a study of post-analysis software for immune sequencing data. Germline CDR1 ENHRY, CDR2 SYGVKD. Trimming cost V 0 bases and J 0 bases; bases outside gene matches: 8. The CDR3 is made up of 17 amino acids. Unique molecular identifiers were carried by the TCR beta cDNA libraries. Input of about 0.9 to 10 million T cells yielded some 500,000 cDNA molecules. MiXCR was run by TCRdb on the PCR reads, yielding one entry per CDR3 protein. The table has hundreds of thousands of distinct CDR3 sequences, 40% to 55% seen once. Overall study results and limits: Strong same-batch co-clustering of samples appeared with F measure clustering. Roughly five TRBV segments were more frequent in patients than controls; TRBV5-6, TRBV5-1 and TRBV20-1 belonged to this group.

The sample taken for sequencing was blood. The receptor was isolated from a girl aged 5-17 years with multiple sclerosis. The rearrangement uses TRBV10-3 and TRBJ2-7, with 7 positions matching TRBD2. The CDR3, as DNA: TGTGCCATCAGTGAGTCACTCGCGGGAGACAACTCCTACGAGCAGTACTTC. It codes for CAISESLAGDNSYEQYF.